What follows are 16 T cell receptor beta chains derived from one specimen sequenced in a study of siplizumab effects on memory and regulatory T cells. This table comes from immunoSEQ multiplex PCR, and its TCRdb copy is limited to in-frame clones, with some not included. The sample contains tens of thousands of clones, approximately 88% of which appear only once. The material sequenced was naive CD4+ T cells sorted from blood. The receptors shown here come from a human donor in good health.

This clone was seen more than once but under ten times. The gene calls are TRBV9 and TRBJ2-1; TRBD2 agrees at 7 bases. This CDR3 has 12 residues. Per germline, CDR1 SGDLS and CDR2 YYNGEE. Unmatched junction bases numbered 2, after V lost 4 bases and J lost 7 bases. CDR3 loop: CASSREANEQFF. The CDR3 DNA is TGTGCCAGCAGCCGGGAGGCGAATGAGCAGTTCTTC.

The V and J genes are TRBV15 and TRBJ2-6, with 7 bases fitting TRBD2. The V gene end was trimmed by 3 bases and the J gene end by 0 bases; junction bases not matched to a gene: 17. The germline gives CDR1 LNHNV, CDR2 YYDKDF (reference sequence). The CDR3 is 21 amino acids. CDR3 loop: CATSRMRGRDTNPSGANVLTF. The CDR3 DNA follows: TGTGCCACCAGCAGGATGCGGGGGAGAGACACTAACCCCTCTGGGGCCAACGTCCTGACTTTC. Full variable domain (remainder filled in from reference TRBV15 and TRBJ2-6): DAMVIQNPRYQVTQFGKPVTLSCSQTLNHNVMYWYQQKSSQAPKLLFHYYDKDFNNEADTPDNFQSRRPNTSFCFLDIRSPGLGDTAMYLCATSRMRGRDTNPSGANVLTFGAGSRLTVL.

This clone was seen once. The J gene is TRBJ1-5, the V gene TRBV7-8; TRBD1 is a possible D gene (6 bases). V lost 1 base and J lost 3, with 16 bases in between. In germline, CDR1 is SGHVS, CDR2 FQNEAQ. CDR3 size: 17 residues. This CDR3 reads CASSLEGGPRDNQPQHF. The CDR3 nucleotides read TGTGCCAGCAGCTTAGAGGGGGGGCCACGAGACAATCAGCCCCAGCATTTT.

The chain uses TRBV5-6 and TRBJ2-5, with TRBD2 matching 12 bases. The length of the CDR3 is 16 residues. J lost 5 bases, V lost 0 bases, and 5 bases had no gene match. Germline CDR1 SGHDT, CDR2 YYEEEE. CDR3 coding DNA: TGTGCCAGCAGCTTGGGACTAGCGGGAGTGCGGGAGACCCAGTACTTC. It codes for CASSLGLAGVRETQYF.

The chain combines TRBV7-9 with TRBJ1-2; D is unclear. Germline V gene lookup returns CDR1 SEHNR and CDR2 FQNEAQ (reference sequence). The CDR3 extends over 12 amino acids. V was trimmed by 1 base and J by 4 bases, leaving 4 bases between them. The CDR3 loop reads CASSLDLYGYTF. The CDR3, as DNA: TGTGCCAGCAGCTTAGACCTCTATGGCTACACCTTC.

This rearrangement joins TRBV14 to TRBJ1-1; 8 bases fit TRBD1. CDR3 length: 15 residues. After removal of 1 base from V and 7 bases from J, the junction contained 8 bases not matched to a gene. Germline assignment: CDR1 SGHDN and CDR2 FVKESK. The CDR3 DNA sequence: TGTGCCAGCAGCCAAGGACAGGGGAGAAGAGATGAAGCTTTCTTT. Protein product: CASSQGQGRRDEAFF.

The J gene is TRBJ2-1, the V gene TRBV18, with D possibly being TRBD1 or TRBD2 (5 bases each). V lost 3 bases and J 9 bases, leaving 12 bases between the germline ends. CDR1 is KGHSH and CDR2 is LQKENI in the germline V gene. The CDR3 has 13 residues. CDR3 protein: CASSPREGTEQFF. CDR3 DNA: TGTGCCAGCTCACCTAGAGAAGGGACTGAGCAGTTCTTC. The whole variable domain, filled in from reference TRBV18 and TRBJ2-1, reads NAGVMQNPRHLVRRRGQEARLRCSPMKGHSHVYWYRQLPEEGLKFMVYLQKENIIDESGMPKERFSAEFPKEGPSILRIQQVVRGDSAAYFCASSPREGTEQFFGPGTRLTVL.

The CDR3 sequence: CASSLRWTGLLSSYEQYF. CDR3 sequence (DNA): TGTGCCAGCAGTTTACGTTGGACAGGCCTGCTTAGCTCCTACGAGCAGTACTTC. This rearrangement joins TRBV27 to TRBJ2-7, with 7 bases aligning to TRBD1. V lost 2 bases and J lost 0; bases outside the gene matches: 13. Per germline, CDR1 MNHEY and CDR2 SMNVEV (reference sequence). The CDR3 is 18 amino acids.

This chain links TRBV6-4 with TRBJ2-2, with a possible D match to TRBD1 (5 bases). The CDR3 is made up of 17 amino acids. V shed 0 bases and J shed 3 bases, with 14 bases lying between them. Germline V gene lookup returns CDR1 MRHNA and CDR2 SNTAGT. The DNA for the CDR3 is TGTGCCAGCAGTGACTCGAAGTTTAGGGGTGACACCGGGGAGCTGTTTTTT. Amino acid sequence: CASSDSKFRGDTGELFF.

The chain is built from TRBV6-4 and TRBJ2-2; tentatively, D is TRBD1 (6 bases). The CDR3 is made up of 15 amino acids. Germline V lookup: CDR1 MRHNA, CDR2 SNTAGT. V was cut by 5 bases and J by 4 bases, with 14 bases left in between. CDR3 residues: CASSTGSGSTGELFF. CDR3 in DNA: TGTGCCAGCAGTACAGGGAGCGGATCCACCGGGGAGCTGTTTTTT.

The chain carries TRBV5-4 and TRBJ2-2; possible D gene TRBD2, 6 bases. The CDR3 has 14 residues. Trimming took off 2 bases at V and 4 bases at J, with 9 bases between the two ends. Germline values: CDR1 SGHNT, CDR2 YYREEE (reference sequence). The CDR3 nucleotides are TGTGCCAGCAGCTTCACCGGGAGCACCGGGGAGCTGTTTTTT. The encoded protein is CASSFTGSTGELFF.

The rearrangement links TRBV5-1 to TRBJ2-5, with a weak D call TRBD2 (5 bases). Germline CDR1 is SGHRS and CDR2 is YFSETQ. V lost 0 bases and J 0 bases, leaving 6 bases between the germline ends. The CDR3 consists of 14 residues. In DNA, the CDR3 is TGCGCCAGCAGCTTGGCGGGGAACCAAGAGACCCAGTACTTC. Amino acid sequence: CASSLAGNQETQYF. Looking up the rest from reference TRBV5-1 and TRBJ2-5 gives the full variable domain: KAGVTQTPRYLIKTRGQQVTLSCSPISGHRSVSWYQQTPGQGLQFLFEYFSETQRNKGNFPGRFSGRQFSNSRSEMNVSTLELGDSALYLCASSLAGNQETQYFGPGTRLLVL.

This chain connects TRBV5-1 to TRBJ1-1; D gene uncertain. CDR1 is SGHRS, CDR2 YFSETQ, per germline. The germline V and J ends were trimmed by 4 bases and 0 bases, with 13 bases remaining between them. CDR3 size: 15 residues. CDR3 coding DNA: TGCGCCAGCAGCCGTGGGCCGGGTTTGAACACTGAAGCTTTCTTT. Encoded protein: CASSRGPGLNTEAFF.

The J gene is TRBJ2-1, the V gene TRBV4-1; 7 bases are a match to TRBD1. Germline trimming cut 1 base from V and 2 bases from J; bases unmatched to any gene: 5. The CDR3 has 16 amino acids. Germline V gene lookup returns CDR1 MGHRA and CDR2 YSYEKL. Here the CDR3 reads CASSQGGTAPYNEQFF. CDR3 bases: TGCGCCAGCAGCCAAGGAGGGACAGCTCCCTACAATGAGCAGTTCTTC.

This clone was seen a single time. V and J are TRBV4-2 and TRBJ2-2; TRBD2 matches 8 bases. Germline lookup yields CDR1 LGHNA and CDR2 YNFKEQ. The CDR3 spans 17 residues. The J segment lost 4 bases and the V segment lost 1 base, leaving 8 bases of the junction unmatched. The CDR3: CASSQGSSGSGTGELFF. CDR3 coding DNA: TGTGCCAGCAGCCAAGGATCCAGCGGGAGCGGCACCGGGGAGCTGTTTTTT.

The chain is built from TRBV6-6 and TRBJ2-7; the match to TRBD2 covers 8 bases. After removal of 5 bases from V and 6 bases from J, the junction contained 9 bases not matched to a gene. The length of the CDR3 is 14 residues. Germline assignment: CDR1 MNHNY and CDR2 SVGAGI (reference sequence). DNA for the CDR3: TGTGCCAGCAGTCACGCGGCGGGAGGAGGCGAGCAGTACTTC. This translates into CASSHAAGGGEQYF.